This T cell receptor beta chain was profiled in a study of OX40 agonist ivuxolimab in advanced cancers. This clone was observed a few times. Measured with immunoSEQ multiplex PCR; TCRdb has only the in-frame clones, and not every one. The data contain tens of thousands of clones, roughly 82% of them singletons. The CDR3 consists of 11 residues. CDR1 and CDR2 (germline): SQVTM, ANQGSEA. Trimming shortened V by 6 bases and J by 3 bases, and 8 bases separated the two germline ends. The material was CD4+ or CD8+ T cells sorted from blood, obtained in a trial of the OX40 agonist ivuxolimab. This TCR was recovered from an adult with an advanced solid tumor such as melanoma, head and neck, liver or kidney cancer. The genes are TRBV29-1 and TRBJ1-1; perhaps TRBD1 as D (6 bases). The CDR3 DNA follows: TGCAGCGTAAGGGGGTACACTGAAGCTTTCTTT. It specifies CSVRGYTEAFF.